This T cell receptor beta chain was recovered during a study of beta chain features in type 1 diabetes. What was sequenced were expressed TCRB transcripts, since all of the isolated RNA had been reverse transcribed. Libraries were prepared by immunoSEQ multiplex PCR; TCRdb keeps only in-frame clonotypes and omits some of them. The sample has about 700,000 clones; roughly an eighth are singletons. A CD45RO/CCR7/CD25/CD127/CD95/CD27 panel sorted naive, central memory, regulatory and stem cell-like memory CD4+ cells. About this clone itself: The antigen remains unidentified.

With 5 bases clipped from V and 2 bases from J, the junction kept 7 bases outside the gene matches. The CDR3 runs to 15 residues. CDR1 and CDR2 from the germline V gene are MDHEN and SYDVKM. Overall study findings and caveats: Shortening of TCRB CDR3s, moderate but significant, appeared in all four CD4+ subsets of Type 1 diabetes patients.

J is TRBJ2-3 and V is TRBV28; the match to TRBD1 covers 7 bases. The TCR sequence derives from a man between 18 and 29 years old with type 1 diabetes. Sequences were obtained from naive CD4+ T cells from blood. The CDR3 sequence is CASSLRQGLTDTQYF. DNA of the CDR3: TGTGCCAGCAGTCTCCGACAGGGCCTCACAGATACGCAGTATTTT.